These 9 T cell receptor beta chains originate from one sample sequenced in a study of blood T cell repertoires in COVID-19. Assay: immunoSEQ multiplex PCR; the TCRdb copy retains only in-frame clones and omits some. The sample records fewer than 300,000 clones, less than 90% being singletons. The sample consisted of peripheral blood. All receptors come from a human donor in a cohort sampled during active COVID-19.

The chain combines TRBV5-1 with TRBJ1-2; D gene unclear. CDR3 length: 15 residues. Trimming took 0 bases from V and 6 from J, leaving 15 bases between them. The V gene's germline CDR1 is SGHRS and CDR2 YFSETQ. CDR3 amino acids: CASSLGGVMGNGYTF. In DNA, the CDR3 is TGCGCCAGCAGCTTGGGCGGGGTGATGGGAAATGGCTACACCTTC.

The genes are TRBV19 and TRBJ2-7; TRBD2 matches at 8 bases. The CDR3 has 14 amino acids. The germline gives CDR1 LNHDA, CDR2 SQIVND (reference sequence). Trimming took 8 bases from V and 2 from J; bases not matched to a gene: 8. The CDR3 DNA reads TGTGCCAGTTCCTTCGCGGGAGGCCCCTACGAGCAGTACTTC. This encodes CASSFAGGPYEQYF.

This chain connects TRBV7-9 to TRBJ2-7; the match to TRBD2 covers 8 bases. The CDR3 length is 16 residues. In germline, CDR1 is SEHNR, CDR2 FQNEAQ (reference sequence). V lost 1 base and J lost 5; bases outside the gene matches: 10. The CDR3: CASSLVSGGKRNEQYF. CDR3 DNA: TGTGCCAGCAGCTTAGTGAGCGGGGGAAAGAGGAACGAGCAGTACTTC.

The chain links TRBV11-2 to TRBJ2-7; 8 bases line up with TRBD1. The CDR3 is made up of 15 amino acids. J gave up 3 bases and V 2 bases, and 6 bases lay outside the gene matches. The V gene's germline CDR1 is SGHAT and CDR2 FQNNGV. The CDR3 reads CASSLLGQAYYEQYF. In DNA form, the CDR3 reads TGTGCCAGCAGCTTATTGGGACAGGCGTACTACGAGCAGTACTTC. Full variable domain (missing parts from reference TRBV11-2 and TRBJ2-7): EAGVAQSPRYKIIEKRQSVAFWCNPISGHATLYWYQQILGQGPKLLIQFQNNGVVDDSQLPKDRFSAERLKGVDSTLKIQPAKLEDSAVYLCASSLLGQAYYEQYFGPGTRLTVT.

The chain combines TRBV5-1 with TRBJ2-1; TRBD2 agrees at 14 bases. Trimming took 0 bases from V and 0 from J; bases not matched to a gene: 14. The CDR3 spans 22 residues. Germline lookup yields CDR1 SGHRS and CDR2 YFSETQ. CDR3 in amino acids: CASSLAKRIGLAGGSSYNEQFF. The CDR3 DNA follows: TGCGCCAGCAGCTTGGCCAAGAGGATTGGACTAGCGGGAGGAAGCTCCTACAATGAGCAGTTCTTC.

The chain is built from TRBV29-1 and TRBJ2-5; D perhaps matches TRBD2 (7 bases). CDR1 SQVTM and CDR2 ANQGSEA come from the germline V gene. The CDR3 covers 12 residues. Deletions cut 7 bases from V and 7 bases from J, with 16 bases between. Here the CDR3 reads CSEAGASGTQYF. CDR3 nucleotide sequence: TGCAGCGAGGCGGGGGCCAGCGGGACCCAGTACTTC.

The chain employs TRBV5-5 and TRBJ1-1, with D unclear. V was cut by 1 base and J by 1 base, with 8 bases left in between. CDR3 length equals 14 residues. Germline lookup yields CDR1 SGHKS and CDR2 YYEKEE (reference sequence). CDR3 in amino acids: CASSLYRRNTEAFF. The DNA of the CDR3 is TGTGCCAGCAGCTTGTATCGGAGGAACACTGAAGCTTTCTTT.

The gene calls are TRBV7-8 and TRBJ2-1; no clear D. The germline V and J ends were trimmed by 1 base and 5 bases, with 9 bases remaining between them. The germline CDR1 and CDR2 sequences are SGHVS and FQNEAQ. This CDR3 region has 14 residues. CDR3 bases: TGTGCCAGCAGCTTAGGACTGGAAAACAATGAGCAGTTCTTC. This gives the protein CASSLGLENNEQFF. The whole variable domain, remainder taken from reference TRBV7-8 and TRBJ2-1, is GAGVSQSPRYKVAKRGQDVALRCDPISGHVSLFWYQQALGQGPEFLTYFQNEAQLDKSGLPSDRFFAERPEGSVSTLKIQRTQQEDSAVYLCASSLGLENNEQFFGPGTRLTVL.

The gene calls are TRBV7-9 and TRBJ1-1, with D possibly matching TRBD1 (6 bases). Germline loops: CDR1 SEHNR, CDR2 FQNEAQ (reference sequence). This CDR3 spans 16 amino acids. With 5 bases removed from V and 1 base from J, the gap between germline ends came to 17 bases. The CDR3 here is CASSLRSLTGNTEAFF. The DNA of the CDR3 is TGTGCCAGCAGCCTTAGGAGCCTGACAGGGAACACTGAAGCTTTCTTT.